Detailed here is one T cell receptor beta chain. This sample is part of a study of blood T cell repertoires in COVID-19. Study summary: Both acute and convalescent COVID-19 samples were obtained from the United States, Italy and Spain. The cDNA or gDNA used as material had been derived from T cells, B-cell-depleted T cells, or PBMCs.

V was shortened by 2 bases and J by 3 bases, with 11 bases between the two germline ends. The CDR3 sequence is 15 residues long. Germline V gene data show CDR1 as MDHEN and CDR2 as SYDVKM. TCRdb's table, derived via immunoSEQ multiplex PCR, lists solely in-frame clones and lacks some. The sample has 200,000 to 250,000 clones, approximately 80% seen once. Patients of the Seattle cohort, enrolled during active infection, were followed longitudinally. This receptor was identified in a woman at least 80 years old with COVID-19, enrolled during active disease. Source material: peripheral blood. This chain connects TRBV28 to TRBJ1-5; D call uncertain. The CDR3 DNA reads as TGTGCCAGCAGTTTAGGCGGGATAAACAATCAGCCCCAGCATTTT. Translation gives CASSLGGINNQPQHF.